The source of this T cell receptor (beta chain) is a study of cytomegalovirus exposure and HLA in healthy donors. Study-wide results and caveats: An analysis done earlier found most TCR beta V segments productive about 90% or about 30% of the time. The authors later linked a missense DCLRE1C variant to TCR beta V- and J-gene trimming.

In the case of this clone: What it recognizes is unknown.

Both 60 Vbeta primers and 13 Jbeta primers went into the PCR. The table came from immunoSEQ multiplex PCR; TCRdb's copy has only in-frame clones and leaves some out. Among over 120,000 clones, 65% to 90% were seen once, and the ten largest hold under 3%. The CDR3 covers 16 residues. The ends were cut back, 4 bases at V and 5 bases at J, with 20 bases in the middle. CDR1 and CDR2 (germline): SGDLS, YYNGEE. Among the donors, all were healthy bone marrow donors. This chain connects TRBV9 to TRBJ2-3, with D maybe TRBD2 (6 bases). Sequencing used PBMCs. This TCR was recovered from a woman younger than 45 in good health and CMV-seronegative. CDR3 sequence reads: CASSTLSGESGDTQYF. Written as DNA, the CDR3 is TGTGCCAGCAGCACCCTTAGCGGAGAATCCGGAGATACGCAGTATTTT.